Sequencing of this T cell receptor beta chain was carried out in a study of blood T cell repertoires in COVID-19. CDR1 is SGHRS, CDR2 YFSETQ, per germline. The CDR3 is made up of 15 amino acids. The V end lost 3 bases, the J end lost 5 bases, and 18 bases lay between the germline ends. Generated by immunoSEQ multiplex PCR, the TCRdb table keeps only in-frame clones and is missing some. In the table there are around 100,000 clones, about 81% of which are singletons. The clonotype comes from a man between 65 and 80 years old with acute or convalescent COVID-19. The sequenced sample was peripheral blood. This sequence joins TRBV5-1 and TRBJ2-7, with D perhaps TRBD2 (6 bases). CDR3 amino acids: CASSSPRGGYNEQYF. DNA for the CDR3: TGCGCCAGCAGCTCCCCCCGTGGGGGGTACAACGAGCAGTACTTC.